Shown below are 26 T cell receptor beta chains from a single sample sequenced in a study of radiotherapy plus CTLA-4 blockade in lung cancer (dated by TCRdb to the late 2010s). The method behind the library was the immunoSEQ multiplex PCR assay. Held by TCRdb, this immuneACCESS table contains in-frame sequences only and omits some clones. Under half of the omission traces to an unresolved V gene where checked; the cause of the rest is unknown. This sample comprises around 55,000 clones, approximately 82% of them detected only once. The ten largest make up around 6.6% of the sample. The sequences come from peripheral blood, collected from a patient treated with radiotherapy plus ipilimumab. The receptors stem from a human donor with non-small cell lung cancer whose response to radiotherapy plus ipilimumab could not be evaluated.

The gene calls are TRBV5-1 and TRBJ2-3; 8 nucleotides line up with TRBD2. V shed 3 bases and J 1 base; nucleotides not matched to a gene: 7. The CDR3 length is 16 residues. Germline V gene sequence: CDR1 SGHRS, CDR2 YFSETQ. The CDR3 bases are TGCGCCAGCAGCTCCAATGCCGGGGGGGGCACAGATACGCAGTATTTT. Translated, it gives CASSSNAGGGTDTQYF.

V usage is TRBV19 and J usage is TRBJ2-2, with TRBD2 identical over 8 bases. CDR1 LNHDA and CDR2 SQIVND come from the germline V gene (reference sequence). The length of the CDR3 is 18 residues. V lost 6 bases, J lost 3 bases, and 15 bases stayed unmatched. The CDR3 reads CASRYRGGTRVDTGELFF. The CDR3 nucleotides are TGTGCCAGTAGATATCGGGGGGGGACACGCGTGGACACCGGGGAGCTGTTTTTT.

In its sample, this clone ranks as medium-sized (0.01 to 0.1%). The rearrangement links TRBV19 to TRBJ2-7; tentative D call: TRBD1 (6 bases). The length of the CDR3 is 15 residues. Deletions cut 4 bases from V and 2 bases from J, with 15 bases between. Germline CDR1 is LNHDA and CDR2 is SQIVND (reference sequence). The CDR3 reads CASSTSRDRTYEQYF. DNA of the CDR3: TGTGCCAGTAGTACCAGTCGTGACAGGACCTACGAGCAGTACTTC. Looking up the rest from reference TRBV19 and TRBJ2-7 gives the full variable domain: DGGITQSPKYLFRKEGQNVTLSCEQNLNHDAMYWYRQDPGQGLRLIYYSQIVNDFQKGDIAEGYSVSREKKESFPLTVTSAQKNPTAFYLCASSTSRDRTYEQYFGPGTRLTVT.

As regards this clone: Germline and junction disagree at one end, which may indicate a read error. The J gene is TRBJ1-2, the V gene TRBV2; tentatively, D is TRBD1 (6 bases). The length of the CDR3 is 12 residues. Per the germline V gene, CDR1 is SNHLY and CDR2 is FYNNEI. In DNA, the CDR3 is TGTGCCGGCAGTGAATCTGGCAGGGGCAGGACCTTC. This codes for CAGSESGRGRTF.

This clone was counted once. This chain joins TRBV7-9 and TRBJ1-5, with TRBD1 identical over 7 bases. Germline assignment: CDR1 SEHNR and CDR2 FQNEAQ (reference sequence). The CDR3 has 13 residues. With 3 bases clipped from V and 9 bases from J, the junction kept 5 bases outside the gene matches. The CDR3 coding sequence is TGTGCCAGCAGCTTCACAGGGGATTCGCCCCAGCATTTT. Protein sequence: CASSFTGDSPQHF.

The sample holds a few counts of this clone. This sequence joins TRBV6-4 and TRBJ2-1, with TRBD2 matching over 9 bases. The CDR3 consists of 15 residues. Germline-derived CDR1 and CDR2 are MRHNA and SNTAGT. J was trimmed by 9 bases and V by 5 bases; bases with no gene match: 11. The CDR3 spells CASSQLAGAATEQFF. The DNA for the CDR3 is TGTGCCAGCAGTCAACTAGCGGGCGCGGCTACTGAGCAGTTCTTC.

V and J are TRBV6-1 and TRBJ2-2; D gene unclear. The CDR3 contains 15 residues. V was pared by 5 bases and J by 3 bases, with 13 bases between. The germline V gene encodes CDR1 MNHNS and CDR2 SASEGT. CDR3 coding DNA: TGTGCCAGCAGTCATCCCGGGTCTTACACCGGGGAGCTGTTTTTT. This codes for CASSHPGSYTGELFF.

Notes on this clone: Other DNA sequences in the sample encode the same CDR3. The chain links TRBV19 to TRBJ2-1, with TRBD2 matching 10 bases. The CDR3 is 12 amino acids. CDR1 LNHDA and CDR2 SQIVND come from the germline V gene (reference sequence). Unmatched junction bases numbered 5, after V lost 5 bases and J lost 13 bases. CDR3 sequence: CASSPTSGDQFF. CDR3 coding DNA: TGTGCCAGTAGTCCTACTAGCGGGGATCAGTTCTTC. The full variable domain, with the rest looked up from reference TRBV19 and TRBJ2-1, is DGGITQSPKYLFRKEGQNVTLSCEQNLNHDAMYWYRQDPGQGLRLIYYSQIVNDFQKGDIAEGYSVSREKKESFPLTVTSAQKNPTAFYLCASSPTSGDQFFGPGTRLTVL.

This sequence joins TRBV18 and TRBJ1-2, with no clear D. Per the germline V gene, CDR1 is KGHSH and CDR2 is LQKENI. V dropped 3 bases and J dropped 1 base, with 6 bases sitting between them. CDR3 length equals 13 residues. Here the CDR3 reads CASSPPDNYGYTF. The CDR3 region has the DNA TGTGCCAGCTCACCGCCAGATAACTATGGCTACACCTTC.

The chain combines TRBV11-2 with TRBJ2-7; D gene uncertain. This CDR3 contains 14 residues. Germline lookup yields CDR1 SGHAT and CDR2 FQNNGV. V was shortened by 0 bases and J by 2 bases, with 8 bases between the two germline ends. In DNA form, the CDR3 reads TGTGCCAGCAGCTTAGAGGTAGCAGCCTACGAGCAGTACTTC. Translation: CASSLEVAAYEQYF.

This clone was picked up a small number of times. This chain links TRBV9 with TRBJ2-1, with 11 nucleotides matching TRBD2. With 2 bases clipped from V and 7 bases from J, the junction kept 8 bases outside the gene matches. This CDR3 comprises 16 residues. CDR1 is SGDLS and CDR2 is YYNGEE in the germline V gene. The DNA for the CDR3 is TGTGCCAGCAGCGTCCGACTAGCGGGGACGGGGAATGAGCAGTTCTTC. Amino acids: CASSVRLAGTGNEQFF.

In this sample, this clone turned up once. V gene TRBV6-6 combines with J gene TRBJ2-6; TRBD1 is a possible D gene (6 bases). The CDR3 runs to 13 residues. Per germline, CDR1 MNHNY and CDR2 SVGAGI (reference sequence). The CDR3 loop is CVARAGVTNVLTF. The CDR3 bases are TGTGTCGCGCGAGCAGGGGTCACCAACGTCCTGACTTTC.

The chain has TRBV7-8 and TRBJ2-5; 14 bases are a match to TRBD2. The germline V gene encodes CDR1 SGHVS and CDR2 FQNEAQ. There are 15 residues in the CDR3. V was clipped by 4 bases and J by 4 bases; unmatched bases: 2. CDR3 region: CASSSGLAGGETQYF. CDR3 DNA: TGTGCCAGCAGCTCAGGACTAGCGGGGGGAGAGACCCAGTACTTC. The full variable domain, its missing parts supplied by reference TRBV7-8 and TRBJ2-5, is GAGVSQSPRYKVAKRGQDVALRCDPISGHVSLFWYQQALGQGPEFLTYFQNEAQLDKSGLPSDRFFAERPEGSVSTLKIQRTQQEDSAVYLCASSSGLAGGETQYFGPGTRLLVL.

The gene calls are TRBV6-1 and TRBJ2-1; 7 bases are shared with TRBD1. V lost 4 bases to trimming and J lost 3 bases; unmatched junction nucleotides: 9. Per germline, CDR1 MNHNS and CDR2 SASEGT. The CDR3 loop spans 16 amino acids. The CDR3 here is CASSVRQGMNYNEQFF. The CDR3 nucleotides are TGTGCCAGCAGTGTTCGACAGGGCATGAACTACAATGAGCAGTTCTTC.

The gene calls are TRBV21-1 and TRBJ2-4; the D call in the table, TRBD2, was not verified against the DNA. TRBV21-1 corresponds to a pseudogene. CDR3 size: 16 residues. The chain's CDR3 is CASSKEEAAPRHIQYF. The DNA of the CDR3 is TGTGCCAGCAGCAAAGAAGAGGCGGCTCCCCGCCACATTCAGTACTTC.

The sample holds one count of this clone. The CDR3 nucleotides read TGTGCCAGCTCCTATAGCGGGGTTTTGCAAGAGACCCAGTACTTC. Protein sequence: CASSYSGVLQETQYF. The chain couples TRBV18 to TRBJ2-5; 8 bases agree with TRBD2. Germline trimming cut 6 bases from V and 2 bases from J; bases unmatched to any gene: 8. The CDR3 extends over 15 amino acids. Germline V gene lookup returns CDR1 KGHSH and CDR2 LQKENI.

The chain employs TRBV19 and TRBJ1-5; D remains unclear. CDR1 and CDR2 from the germline V gene are LNHDA and SQIVND (reference sequence). V gave up 8 bases and J gave up 2 bases, with 19 bases separating them. CDR3 length equals 16 residues. Here the CDR3 DNA reads TGTGCCAGTCAAGAGTGGGCCGGTCAGCGCAATCAGCCCCAGCATTTT. It yields the protein CASQEWAGQRNQPQHF.

The chain combines TRBV7-2 with TRBJ2-3; TRBD1 matches at 11 bases. This CDR3 spans 17 amino acids. J was trimmed by 2 bases and V by 5 bases; bases with no gene match: 9. Germline-derived CDR1 and CDR2 are SGHTA and FQGNSA. In DNA, the CDR3 is TGTGCCAGCAGCGCCTTGGACAGGGGGCGACACACAGATACGCAGTATTTT. It translates to CASSALDRGRHTDTQYF.

The chain combines TRBV9 with TRBJ2-5; 9 bases are shared with TRBD2. This CDR3 is 15 amino acids long. J gave up 5 bases and V 4 bases, and 9 bases lay outside the gene matches. Germline CDR1 reads SGDLS; CDR2 reads YYNGEE. CDR3 sequence: CASSRGRGGGETQYF. CDR3 sequence (DNA): TGTGCCAGCAGCCGCGGGCGGGGGGGCGGTGAGACCCAGTACTTC.

The chain carries TRBV2 and TRBJ2-4; TRBD1 is a possible D gene (5 bases). CDR1 is SNHLY, CDR2 FYNNEI, per germline. The ends were cut back, 5 bases at V and 0 bases at J, with 11 bases in the middle. This CDR3 contains 15 residues. In nucleotides, the CDR3 is TGTGCCAGCAGTCAGGGATACCTAGCCAAAAACATTCAGTACTTC. This translates into CASSQGYLAKNIQYF.

The chain uses TRBV11-2 and TRBJ2-3, with TRBD1 matching over 10 bases. The CDR3 sequence is 14 residues long. J gave up 7 bases and V 5 bases, and 6 bases lay outside the gene matches. The germline CDR1 and CDR2 sequences are SGHAT and FQNNGV. CDR3 in amino acids: CASSPRTGGNTQYF. For the CDR3, the DNA is TGTGCCAGCAGCCCCCGGACAGGGGGAAATACGCAGTATTTT.

The rearrangement links TRBV5-1 to TRBJ2-6, with 10 bases aligning to TRBD1. There are 18 residues in the CDR3. Germline CDR1 is SGHRS and CDR2 is YFSETQ. J lost 2 bases, V lost 0 bases, and 5 bases had no gene match. The CDR3 loop reads CASSLEGTGVTGANVLTF. The CDR3 nucleotides read TGCGCCAGCAGCTTGGAGGGGACAGGGGTAACTGGGGCCAACGTCCTGACTTTC.

V usage is TRBV4-1 and J usage is TRBJ2-5; the D gene is possibly TRBD1 (5 bases). V shed 0 bases and J shed 1 base, with 12 bases lying between them. Per germline, CDR1 MGHRA and CDR2 YSYEKL. The CDR3 has 16 residues. In DNA form, the CDR3 reads TGCGCCAGCAGCCAAGATTTAGGGGAATCCCAAGAGACCCAGTACTTC. Translating gives CASSQDLGESQETQYF.

This chain joins TRBV25-1 and TRBJ2-1; TRBD1 aligns across 11 bases. CDR3 size: 16 residues. Germline assignment: CDR1 MGHDK and CDR2 SYGVNS. With 3 bases clipped from V and 5 bases from J, the junction kept 6 bases outside the gene matches. This chain's CDR3 is CASSDLSDRGHNEQFF. For the CDR3, the DNA is TGTGCCAGCAGTGACCTTTCGGACAGGGGGCACAATGAGCAGTTCTTC.

This clone occurred once. The chain combines TRBV10-1 with TRBJ2-2, with 10 bases that match TRBD2. Germline V gene data show CDR1 as WNHNN and CDR2 as SYGVQD (reference sequence). V was clipped by 2 bases and J by 10 bases; unmatched bases: 7. This CDR3 contains 15 residues. CDR3 protein: CASSELAGVKEELFF. The CDR3 nucleotides read TGCGCCAGCAGTGAGCTAGCGGGAGTAAAGGAGGAGCTGTTTTTT.

The chain links TRBV28 to TRBJ1-2; D perhaps matches TRBD1 (6 bases). The CDR3 extends over 15 amino acids. CDR1 and CDR2 from the germline V gene are MDHEN and SYDVKM. With 5 bases removed from V and 1 base from J, the gap between germline ends came to 14 bases. CDR3 amino acids: CASSVQGPSNYGYTF. DNA for the CDR3: TGTGCCAGCAGTGTACAGGGCCCTAGTAACTATGGCTACACCTTC.